This is a list of T cell receptor beta chains from one sample in a study of blood T cell repertoires in COVID-19. TCRdb keeps only in-frame clones here, not all; method: immunoSEQ multiplex PCR. This table has about 87,000 clones, approximately 83% appearing once. The sequenced sample consisted of peripheral blood. Receptors originate from a woman in her sixties or seventies with acute or convalescent COVID-19. Both conserved end residues are trimmed from each CDR3. The D gene is left open where the match is weak.

TRBV7-9,-,11,TRBJ1-2,ASSLAGEDGYT
TRBV6-6,-,11,TRBJ1-2,ASRGRDTYGYT
TRBV9,-,13,TRBJ2-2,ASSVYDWFTGELF
TRBV19,-,9,TRBJ2-5,ASSIKETQY
TRBV28,TRBD2,13,TRBJ2-4,ASSSGGGAKNIQY
TRBV2,-,13,TRBJ2-7,ASSDAAGQPYEQY
TRBV11-3,TRBD1,13,TRBJ1-2,ASSPRDRANYGYT
TRBV2,-,10,TRBJ1-5,ASRGLGGPQH
TRBV28,TRBD1,12,TRBJ1-2,AGGRQGINYGYT
TRBV3-1/TRBV3-2,TRBD1,12,TRBJ2-5,ASSQASQGVAQY
TRBV6-1,-,10,TRBJ2-7,ASSEQGGEQY
TRBV4-2,TRBD1,14,TRBJ2-1,ASSQGTGGLGNEQF
TRBV4-2,-,11,TRBJ1-6,ASSQGDTDFLH
TRBV3-1/TRBV3-2,-,13,TRBJ1-4,ASSAETGTSEKLF
TRBV15,-,14,TRBJ1-1,ATSRDLNQANTEAF
TRBV11-3,TRBD2,12,TRBJ2-4,ASSFQGGRNIQY
TRBV5-4,-,15,TRBJ1-2,ASSFSLRGHGNYGYT
TRBV9,-,11,TRBJ1-2,ASSGAGSLSYT
TRBV28,TRBD1,10,TRBJ1-1,ASSYTGGWAF
TRBV7-2,TRBD1,13,TRBJ2-2,ASRKQGADTGELF
TRBV2,-,10,TRBJ1-2,ASEPQAHGYT
TRBV5-4,-,13,TRBJ2-5,ASSWYGGWTETQY
TRBV5-1,-,14,TRBJ1-1,ASSPFSAGMNTEAF
TRBV7-9,-,13,TRBJ1-2,ASSLTPGSGYGYT
TRBV15,-,11,TRBJ1-1,ATGRAQNTEAF
TRBV19,TRBD1,15,TRBJ1-1,ASSIELGQLLNTEAF
TRBV6-6,TRBD1,14,TRBJ1-5,ASSYPGGGSNQPQH
TRBV5-4,TRBD1,16,TRBJ1-6,ASSLLGQGKDYNSPLH
TRBV3-1/TRBV3-2,-,11,TRBJ1-6,ASSPSYRAPLH
TRBV7-2,-,12,TRBJ2-7,ASSWGTSSGEQY
TRBV6-5,-,11,TRBJ1-2,ASSYRGTGGYT